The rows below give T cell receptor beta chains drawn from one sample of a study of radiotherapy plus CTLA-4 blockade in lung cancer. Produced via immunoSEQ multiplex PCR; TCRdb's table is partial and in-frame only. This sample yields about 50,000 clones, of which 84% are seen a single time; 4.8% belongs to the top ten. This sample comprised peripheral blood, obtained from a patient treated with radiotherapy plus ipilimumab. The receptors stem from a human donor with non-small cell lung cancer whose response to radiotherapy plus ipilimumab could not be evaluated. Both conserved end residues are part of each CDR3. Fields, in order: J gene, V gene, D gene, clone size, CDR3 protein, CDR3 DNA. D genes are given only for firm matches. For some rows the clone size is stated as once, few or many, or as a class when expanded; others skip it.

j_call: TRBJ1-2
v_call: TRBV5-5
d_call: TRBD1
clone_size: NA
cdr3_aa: CASSLWGQPNYGYTF
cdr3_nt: TGTGCCAGCAGCTTGTGGGGACAGCCTAACTATGGCTACACCTTC

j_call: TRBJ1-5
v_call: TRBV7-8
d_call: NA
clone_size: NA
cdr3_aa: CASSLASQPQHF
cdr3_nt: TGTGCCAGCAGCTTAGCGAGTCAGCCCCAGCATTTT

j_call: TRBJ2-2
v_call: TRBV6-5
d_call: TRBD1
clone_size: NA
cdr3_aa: CASSYGRGSAGELFF
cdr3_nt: TGTGCCAGCAGTTACGGCAGGGGGTCCGCCGGGGAGCTGTTTTTT

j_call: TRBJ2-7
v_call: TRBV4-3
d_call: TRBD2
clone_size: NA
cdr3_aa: CASSDGLAGYEQYF
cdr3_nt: TGCGCCAGCAGTGATGGACTAGCGGGATACGAGCAGTACTTC

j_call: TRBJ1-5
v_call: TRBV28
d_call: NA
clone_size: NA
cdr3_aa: CASSSTGMGNQPQHF
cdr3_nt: TGTGCCAGCAGTTCTACAGGGATGGGCAATCAGCCCCAGCATTTT

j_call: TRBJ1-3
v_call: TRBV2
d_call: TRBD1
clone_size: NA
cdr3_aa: CASSVDRGLGNTIYF
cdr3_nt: TGTGCCAGCAGTGTGGACAGGGGGCTTGGAAACACCATATATTTT

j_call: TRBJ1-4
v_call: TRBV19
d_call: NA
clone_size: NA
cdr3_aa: CASSIQVANEKLFF
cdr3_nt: TGTGCCAGTAGTATACAGGTGGCTAATGAAAAACTGTTTTTT

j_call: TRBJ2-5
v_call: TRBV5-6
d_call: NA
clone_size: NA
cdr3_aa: CASSLNRVRETQYF
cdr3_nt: TGTGCCAGCAGCCTTAACAGGGTTCGGGAGACCCAGTACTTC

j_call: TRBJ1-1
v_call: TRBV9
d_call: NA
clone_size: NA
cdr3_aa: CASSVSMNTEAFF
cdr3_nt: TGTGCCAGCAGCGTTTCAATGAACACTGAAGCTTTCTTT

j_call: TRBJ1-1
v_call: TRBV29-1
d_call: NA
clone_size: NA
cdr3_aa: CSGREGSGNTEAFF
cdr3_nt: TGCAGCGGTCGGGAAGGGAGTGGGAACACTGAAGCTTTCTTT

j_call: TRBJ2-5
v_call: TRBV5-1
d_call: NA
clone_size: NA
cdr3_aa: CASRPGGKSRETQYF
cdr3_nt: TGCGCCAGCAGACCCGGCGGGAAGAGCAGAGAGACCCAGTACTTC

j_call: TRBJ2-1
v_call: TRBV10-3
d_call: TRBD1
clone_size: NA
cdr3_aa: CAISESTGQSSYNEQFF
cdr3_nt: TGTGCCATCAGTGAGTCGACAGGGCAAAGCTCCTACAATGAGCAGTTCTTC

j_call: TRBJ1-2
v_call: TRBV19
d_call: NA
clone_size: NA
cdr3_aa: CASRRWQDYGYTF
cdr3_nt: TGTGCCAGTAGAAGGTGGCAGGACTATGGCTACACCTTC

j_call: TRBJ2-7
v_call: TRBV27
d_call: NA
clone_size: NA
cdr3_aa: CATTRWAGVGEQYF
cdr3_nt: TGTGCCACCACGAGGTGGGCAGGGGTAGGGGAGCAGTACTTC

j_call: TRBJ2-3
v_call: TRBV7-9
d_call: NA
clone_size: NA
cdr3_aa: CASSSLTRTGSTDTQYF
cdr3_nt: TGTGCCAGCAGCTCATTGACCCGGACGGGGAGCACAGATACGCAGTATTTT

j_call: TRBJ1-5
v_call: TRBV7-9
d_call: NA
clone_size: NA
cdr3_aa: CASSLQEGGFTPQHF
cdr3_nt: TGTGCCAGCAGCCTCCAGGAGGGTGGATTTACGCCCCAGCATTTT

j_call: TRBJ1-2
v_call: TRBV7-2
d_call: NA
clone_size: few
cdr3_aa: CASSPGAPLGGYTF
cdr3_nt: TGTGCCAGCAGCCCGGGAGCACCATTGGGAGGCTACACCTTC

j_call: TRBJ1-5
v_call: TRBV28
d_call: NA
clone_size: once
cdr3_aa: CASRFGQSNQPQHF
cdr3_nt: TGTGCCAGCCGATTCGGACAGAGCAATCAGCCCCAGCATTTT

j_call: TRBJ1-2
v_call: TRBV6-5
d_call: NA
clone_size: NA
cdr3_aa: CASSYSTGWIGYTF
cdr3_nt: TGTGCCAGCAGTTACTCTACAGGGTGGATTGGCTACACCTTC

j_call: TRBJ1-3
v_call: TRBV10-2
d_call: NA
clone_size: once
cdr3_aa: CASSESRFSGNTIYF
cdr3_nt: TGCGCCAGCAGTGAAAGCCGTTTCTCTGGAAACACCATATATTTT

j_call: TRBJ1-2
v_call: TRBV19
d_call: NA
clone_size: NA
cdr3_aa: CASSIAGEYYGYTF
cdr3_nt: TGTGCCAGTAGTATTGCGGGGGAGTACTATGGCTACACCTTC

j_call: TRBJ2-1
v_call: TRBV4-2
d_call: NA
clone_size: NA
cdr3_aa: CASSQVVRERNEQFF
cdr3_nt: TGTGCCAGCAGCCAAGTTGTGCGGGAAAGAAATGAGCAGTTCTTC

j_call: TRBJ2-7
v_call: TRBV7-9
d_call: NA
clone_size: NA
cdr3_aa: CASSWDTYEQYF
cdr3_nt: TGTGCCAGCAGCTGGGACACCTACGAGCAGTACTTC

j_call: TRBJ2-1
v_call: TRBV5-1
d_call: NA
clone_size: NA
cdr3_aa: CASSFFAGGDNEQFF
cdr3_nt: TGCGCCAGCAGCTTCTTCGCGGGTGGGGACAATGAGCAGTTCTTC

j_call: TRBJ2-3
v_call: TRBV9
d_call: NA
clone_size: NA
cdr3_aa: CASSEGGQLADTQYF
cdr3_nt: TGTGCCAGCAGCGAGGGGGGACAGCTGGCCGATACGCAGTATTTT

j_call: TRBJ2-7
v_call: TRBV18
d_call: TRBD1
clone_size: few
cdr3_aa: CASSLGQVYEQYF
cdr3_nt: TGTGCCAGCTCCCTCGGACAGGTCTACGAGCAGTACTTC

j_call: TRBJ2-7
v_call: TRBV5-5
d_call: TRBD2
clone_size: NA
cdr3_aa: CASGLAGGYSSYEQYF
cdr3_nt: TGTGCCAGCGGGCTAGCGGGAGGCTATAGCTCCTACGAGCAGTACTTC

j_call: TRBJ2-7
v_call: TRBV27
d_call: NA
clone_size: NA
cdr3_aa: CASGEEQYF
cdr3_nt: TGTGCCAGCGGAGAAGAGCAGTACTTC

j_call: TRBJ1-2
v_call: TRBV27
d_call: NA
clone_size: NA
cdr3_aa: CASSLSATSGYGYTF
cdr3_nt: TGTGCCAGCAGCTTAAGCGCCACTTCGGGCTATGGCTACACCTTC

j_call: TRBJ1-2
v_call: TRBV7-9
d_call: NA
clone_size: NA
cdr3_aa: CASSPLPRGYDYGYTF
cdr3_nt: TGTGCCAGCAGCCCATTGCCTCGCGGGTATGACTATGGCTACACCTTC

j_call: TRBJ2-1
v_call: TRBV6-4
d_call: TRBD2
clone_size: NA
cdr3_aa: CASSVSSGSPWEQFF
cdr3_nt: TGTGCCAGCAGTGTGTCTAGCGGGAGTCCTTGGGAGCAGTTCTTC

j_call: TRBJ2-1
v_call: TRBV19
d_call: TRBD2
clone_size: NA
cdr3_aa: CASSRGRTSGRGEQFF
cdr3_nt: TGTGCCAGCTCTCGAGGGAGGACTAGCGGGAGGGGTGAGCAGTTCTTC

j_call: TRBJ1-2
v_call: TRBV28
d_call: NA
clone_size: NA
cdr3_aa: CASSLYGANYGYTF
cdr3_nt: TGTGCCAGCAGTTTATATGGAGCCAACTATGGCTACACCTTC

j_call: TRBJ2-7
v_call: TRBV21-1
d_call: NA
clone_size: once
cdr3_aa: CASSKGSGDYEQYF
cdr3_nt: TGTGCCAGCAGCAAAGGGTCAGGGGACTACGAGCAGTACTTC

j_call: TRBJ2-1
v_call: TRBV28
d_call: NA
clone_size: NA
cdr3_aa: CASSSGEGTLAGYNEQFF
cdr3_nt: TGTGCCAGCAGTTCGGGAGAGGGGACTCTCGCGGGATACAATGAGCAGTTCTTC

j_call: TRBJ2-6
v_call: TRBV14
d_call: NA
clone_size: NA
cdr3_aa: CASSQVDRASSGANVLTF
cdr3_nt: TGTGCCAGCAGCCAAGTCGACAGAGCGAGCTCTGGGGCCAACGTCCTGACTTTC

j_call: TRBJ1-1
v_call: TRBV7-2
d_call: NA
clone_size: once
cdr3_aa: CASVLVGMNTEAFF
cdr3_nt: TGTGCCAGCGTACTAGTGGGGATGAACACTGAAGCTTTCTTT

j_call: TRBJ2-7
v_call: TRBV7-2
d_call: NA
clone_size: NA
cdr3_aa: CASSSIKGRNSYEQYF
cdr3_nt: TGTGCCAGCAGCTCAATCAAGGGGCGTAACTCCTACGAGCAGTACTTC

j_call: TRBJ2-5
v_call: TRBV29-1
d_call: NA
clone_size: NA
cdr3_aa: CSVVWTSKETQYF
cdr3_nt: TGCAGCGTTGTATGGACATCTAAAGAGACCCAGTACTTC

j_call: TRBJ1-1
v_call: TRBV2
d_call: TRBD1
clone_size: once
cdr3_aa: CASSEGTGLNTEAFF
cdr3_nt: TGTGCCAGCAGTGAGGGGACAGGGTTGAACACTGAAGCTTTCTTT

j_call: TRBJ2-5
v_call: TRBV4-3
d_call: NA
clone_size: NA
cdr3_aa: CASSQDFPSPRTQYF
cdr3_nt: TGCGCCAGCAGCCAAGATTTCCCCTCCCCGCGGACCCAGTACTTC

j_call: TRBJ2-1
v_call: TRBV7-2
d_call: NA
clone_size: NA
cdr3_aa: CASGHEQFF
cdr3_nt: TGTGCCAGCGGCCATGAGCAGTTCTTC

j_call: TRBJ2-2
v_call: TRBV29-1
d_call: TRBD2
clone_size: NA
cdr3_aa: CSVEGGSGELFF
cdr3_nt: TGCAGCGTTGAGGGCGGGAGCGGGGAGCTGTTTTTT

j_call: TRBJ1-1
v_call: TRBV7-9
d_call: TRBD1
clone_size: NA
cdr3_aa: CASSPRDRTLNTEAFF
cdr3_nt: TGTGCCAGCAGCCCCCGGGACAGGACTTTGAACACTGAAGCTTTCTTT

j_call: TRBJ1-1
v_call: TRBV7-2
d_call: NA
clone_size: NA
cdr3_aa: CASSLAMSQTQAFF
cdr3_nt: TGTGCCAGCAGCTTAGCTATGTCCCAGACACAAGCTTTCTTT

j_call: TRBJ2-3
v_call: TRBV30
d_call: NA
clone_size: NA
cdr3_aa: CAWIVDWEGQYF
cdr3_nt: TGTGCCTGGATCGTGGACTGGGAAGGGCAGTATTTT

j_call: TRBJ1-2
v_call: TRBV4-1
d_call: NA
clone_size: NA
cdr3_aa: CASSQDHWKEDGYTF
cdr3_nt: TGCGCCAGCAGCCAAGATCACTGGAAAGAGGATGGCTACACCTTC

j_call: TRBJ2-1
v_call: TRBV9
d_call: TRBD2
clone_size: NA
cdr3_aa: CASSAGTSGYNEQFF
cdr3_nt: TGTGCCAGCAGCGCTGGGACTAGCGGTTACAATGAGCAGTTCTTC